The 19 T cell receptor beta chains listed next were all sequenced from one sample in a study of blood T cell repertoires in COVID-19. Method: immunoSEQ multiplex PCR; TCRdb's copy keeps in-frame clones and lacks some. The sample includes 70,000 to 100,000 clones, 80% to 90% of them seen just once. Material: peripheral blood. All receptors derive from a woman older than 75 with acute or convalescent COVID-19.

The CDR3 nucleotides read TGTGCCAGCAGTTACGAAGGGACAGGGGTCACTGAAGCTTTCTTT. It translates to CASSYEGTGVTEAFF. The gene calls are TRBV6-5 and TRBJ1-1; 10 bases fit TRBD1. The CDR3 is 15 residues long. CDR1 and CDR2 from the germline V gene are MNHEY and SVGAGI. With V trimmed by 2 bases and J by 4 bases, 4 bases remained unmatched.

The gene calls are TRBV7-8 and TRBJ1-4; D is perhaps TRBD1 (5 bases). Germline-derived CDR1 and CDR2 are SGHVS and FQNEAQ. The CDR3 totals 18 residues. The V end lost 6 bases, the J end lost 5 bases, and 25 bases lay between the germline ends. CDR3 sequence (DNA): TGTGCCAGCAGTCGATCGGGGGGGACCCGAACCTTGAATGAAAAACTGTTTTTT. This codes for CASSRSGGTRTLNEKLFF.

In DNA form, the CDR3 reads TGTGCCAGCAGCTTAGATCGGGGTCGGCTCCCCCTCCACTTT. Translation gives CASSLDRGRLPLHF. The chain couples TRBV11-2 to TRBJ1-6; D not resolved. V was shortened by 0 bases and J by 13 bases, with 13 bases between the two germline ends. CDR1 SGHAT and CDR2 FQNNGV come from the germline V gene. The CDR3 sequence is 14 residues long. Full variable domain (missing parts from reference TRBV11-2 and TRBJ1-6): EAGVAQSPRYKIIEKRQSVAFWCNPISGHATLYWYQQILGQGPKLLIQFQNNGVVDDSQLPKDRFSAERLKGVDSTLKIQPAKLEDSAVYLCASSLDRGRLPLHFGNGTRLTVT.

This clone was detected only a few times. V is TRBV7-8 and J is TRBJ1-4, with 8 bases fitting TRBD1. The CDR3 runs to 14 residues. V shed 5 bases and J 4 bases; nucleotides not matched to a gene: 3. CDR1 is SGHVS, CDR2 FQNEAQ, per germline. This chain's CDR3 is CASSLTGGNEKLFF. Written as DNA, the CDR3 is TGTGCCAGCAGCCTTACAGGGGGTAATGAAAAACTGTTTTTT.

The gene calls are TRBV10-3 and TRBJ1-2; the match to TRBD1 covers 8 bases. Germline V gene lookup returns CDR1 ENHRY and CDR2 SYGVKD. J lost 7 bases, V lost 8 bases, and 6 bases had no gene match. CDR3 size: 12 residues. This CDR3 reads CAIATGGSGYTF. The CDR3 nucleotides are TGTGCCATCGCTACAGGGGGTAGTGGCTACACCTTC.

The chain has TRBV19 and TRBJ2-7; 10 bases fit TRBD1. Germline CDR1 reads LNHDA; CDR2 reads SQIVND (reference sequence). The CDR3 totals 15 residues. V dropped 5 bases and J dropped 4; count of bases not matched to a gene: 8. The CDR3: CASSSRDRGWYEQYF. The CDR3 nucleotides read TGTGCCAGTAGTTCCCGGGACAGGGGTTGGTACGAGCAGTACTTC.

This chain uses TRBV28 with TRBJ1-2, with D uncertain. V lost 4 bases and J lost 4, with 10 bases in between. The CDR3 has 13 residues. Germline CDR1 and CDR2: MDHEN and SYDVKM. The CDR3, as DNA: TGTGCCAGCAGTTCTCTAGGCCTCTATGGCTACACCTTC. Translated, it gives CASSSLGLYGYTF.

The chain is built from TRBV28 and TRBJ2-5; 11 bases align to TRBD1. The CDR3 has 16 amino acids. Germline values: CDR1 MDHEN, CDR2 SYDVKM. Trimming removed 4 bases from V and 2 bases from J; junction bases left unmatched: 6. The CDR3 region is CASSSSGTGGQETQYF. As DNA, the CDR3 is TGTGCCAGCAGTTCTTCCGGGACAGGGGGGCAAGAGACCCAGTACTTC. Looking up the rest from reference TRBV28 and TRBJ2-5 gives the full variable domain: DVKVTQSSRYLVKRTGEKVFLECVQDMDHENMFWYRQDPGLGLRLIYFSYDVKMKEKGDIPEGYSVSREKKERFSLILESASTNQTSMYLCASSSSGTGGQETQYFGPGTRLLVL.

The chain couples TRBV5-4 to TRBJ1-1; 11 nucleotides align to TRBD1. The ends lost 4 bases at V and 4 bases at J; junction bases unmatched: 9. This CDR3 contains 16 residues. Germline CDR1 and CDR2: SGHNT and YYREEE (reference sequence). The CDR3 sequence: CASSPGTGGMVTEAFF. The CDR3 coding sequence is TGTGCCAGCAGCCCGGGGACAGGGGGGATGGTCACTGAAGCTTTCTTT.

The chain joins TRBV19 to TRBJ2-7, with unresolved D. The ends were cut back, 6 bases at V and 1 base at J, with 7 bases in the middle. This CDR3 has 12 amino acids. Per the germline V gene, CDR1 is LNHDA and CDR2 is SQIVND (reference sequence). The chain's CDR3 is CASSSRSYEQYF. The CDR3, as DNA: TGTGCCAGTAGCAGCAGGTCCTACGAGCAGTACTTC.

The chain carries TRBV30 and TRBJ1-5, with D unresolved. The CDR3 extends over 16 amino acids. Trimming stripped 0 bases from V and 1 base from J, with 13 bases between. Looked up from germline, CDR1 is GTSNPN and CDR2 is SVGIG (reference sequence). The CDR3 sequence is CAWSVQDFVSNQPQHF. In DNA, the CDR3 is TGTGCCTGGAGTGTACAAGACTTCGTAAGCAATCAGCCCCAGCATTTT.

The chain employs TRBV28 and TRBJ1-2, with TRBD1 identical over 9 bases. The V gene end was trimmed by 6 bases and the J gene end by 3 bases; junction bases not matched to a gene: 5. The CDR3 is made up of 14 amino acids. The germline V gene encodes CDR1 MDHEN and CDR2 SYDVKM. This CDR3 reads CASSPGTGYYGYTF. The CDR3 region has the DNA TGTGCCAGCAGCCCCGGGACAGGGTACTATGGCTACACCTTC.

The rearrangement uses TRBV11-3 and TRBJ2-3; 7 bases are a match to TRBD2. The CDR3 is made up of 15 amino acids. Trimming took 5 bases from V and 2 from J; bases not matched to a gene: 7. Germline CDR1 and CDR2: SGHNT and YENEEA. The DNA for the CDR3 is TGTGCCAGCAGCACCACCGGGACTATCACAGATACGCAGTATTTT. This encodes CASSTTGTITDTQYF.

V is TRBV11-1 and J is TRBJ1-1; possible D gene TRBD1, 5 bases. CDR3 length: 16 amino acids. The germline V and J ends were trimmed by 2 bases and 2 bases, with 15 bases remaining between them. Germline V gene sequence: CDR1 SGHAT, CDR2 FQDESV (reference sequence). The CDR3 is CASSLRPYRTNTEAFF. The DNA of the CDR3 is TGTGCCAGCAGCTTACGGCCGTACCGGACAAACACTGAAGCTTTCTTT.

The rearrangement links TRBV9 to TRBJ1-4; TRBD1 matches 7 bases. Losses at the gene ends were 2 bases for V and 8 bases for J; bases not matched to a gene: 9. The germline V gene encodes CDR1 SGDLS and CDR2 YYNGEE. The CDR3 sequence is 15 residues long. CDR3 protein: CASSVDDRVEEKLFF. CDR3 DNA sequence: TGTGCCAGCAGCGTCGATGACAGGGTTGAGGAAAAACTGTTTTTT.

The gene calls are TRBV6-5 and TRBJ1-1; possible D gene TRBD1, 6 bases. This CDR3 has 12 amino acids. Germline loops: CDR1 MNHEY, CDR2 SVGAGI. Trimming removed 11 bases from V and 5 bases from J, with 15 bases in between. CDR3 coding DNA: TGTGCCGCCGGGCAGGGGATGACTGAAGCTTTCTTT. Translated, it gives CAAGQGMTEAFF.

The chain has TRBV7-9 and TRBJ2-6; D perhaps matches TRBD1 (7 bases). Per germline, CDR1 SEHNR and CDR2 FQNEAQ (reference sequence). V was cut by 5 bases and J by 2 bases, with 13 bases left in between. The CDR3 length is 16 residues. The CDR3 loop reads CASSLRGTAGANVLTF. DNA of the CDR3: TGTGCCAGCAGCCTCCGGGGGACAGCTGGGGCCAACGTCCTGACTTTC. The full variable domain, its missing parts supplied by reference TRBV7-9 and TRBJ2-6, is DTGVSQNPRHKITKRGQNVTFRCDPISEHNRLYWYRQTLGQGPEFLTYFQNEAQLEKSRLLSDRFSAERPKGSFSTLEIQRTEQGDSAMYLCASSLRGTAGANVLTFGAGSRLTVL.

The rearrangement uses TRBV29-1 and TRBJ1-2; D perhaps matches TRBD1 (5 bases). This CDR3 contains 12 residues. Trimming cost V 0 bases and J 8 bases, with 10 bases left between them. Germline V gene sequence: CDR1 SQVTM, CDR2 ANQGSEA. As DNA, the CDR3 is TGCAGCGTTGAAGATAGGGGTGGAGGCTACACCTTC. It yields the protein CSVEDRGGGYTF. The full variable domain, with the rest looked up from reference TRBV29-1 and TRBJ1-2, is SAVISQKPSRDICQRGTSLTIQCQVDSQVTMMFWYRQQPGQSLTLIATANQGSEATYESGFVIDKFPISRPNLTFSTLTVSNMSPEDSSIYLCSVEDRGGGYTFGSGTRLTVV.

This clone was observed a handful of times. This sequence joins TRBV21-1 and TRBJ2-5; the DNA was not used to check the table's D call, TRBD1. TRBV21-1 is listed as a pseudogene. This CDR3 has 16 residues. In nucleotides, the CDR3 is TGTGCCAGCAGCAAAAGAAGACAGAGTAATCAAGAGACCCAGTACTTC. Translating gives CASSKRRQSNQETQYF.